These 26 T cell receptor beta chains came from one sample sequenced in a study of metastatic and nonmetastatic thyroid tumors. TCRdb reanalyzed the PCR reads via MiXCR. The sample yields approximately 30,000 clones, roughly 15% seen once. Before thyroid surgery, none of the patients had received any treatment. Sequencing input: blood. These TCRs come from a male donor with papillary thyroid cancer or a benign thyroid nodule (not recorded which). Some clones in this sample may be carry-over from other donors' samples.

This clone was recorded at least ten times. V usage is TRBV20-1 and J usage is TRBJ1-5, with TRBD1 identical over 7 bases. The CDR3 runs to 16 residues. Germline V gene data show CDR1 as DFQATT and CDR2 as SNEGSKA (reference sequence). V was clipped by 3 bases and J by 5 bases; unmatched bases: 13. Written as DNA, the CDR3 is TGCAGTGCTAGGGAAAACCCGGGACAGTATTATCAGCCCCAGCATTTT. Protein: CSARENPGQYYQPQHF.

The chain uses TRBV6-1 and TRBJ2-7; D call uncertain. V lost 3 bases and J lost 4, with 13 bases in between. The germline gives CDR1 MNHNS, CDR2 SASEGT. This CDR3 region has 14 residues. The CDR3 region is CASSERPQVYEQYF. The CDR3 nucleotides read TGTGCCAGCAGTGAGCGCCCTCAGGTGTACGAGCAGTACTTC.

This clone was detected once. The V call is TRBV7-6, the J call TRBJ2-7; D perhaps matches TRBD1 (5 bases). Germline values: CDR1 SGHVS, CDR2 FNYEAQ. The CDR3 loop spans 13 amino acids. The V end was cut by 2 bases, the J end by 6 bases, with 11 bases between. CDR3 DNA sequence: TGTGCCAGCAGCTTATTCCAGGGCGGCGAGCAGTACTTC. Residues: CASSLFQGGEQYF. Full variable domain (remainder filled in from reference TRBV7-6 and TRBJ2-7): GAGVSQSPRYKVTKRGQDVALRCDPISGHVSLYWYRQALGQGPEFLTYFNYEAQQDKSGLPNDRFSAERPEGSISTLTIQRTEQRDSAMYRCASSLFQGGEQYFGPGTRLTVT.

In its sample, this clone was seen a few times. The rearrangement joins TRBV28 to TRBJ1-5; D possibly corresponds to TRBD1 (5 bases). The CDR3 spans 14 residues. Trimming removed 4 bases from V and 5 bases from J, with 12 bases in between. The germline CDR1 and CDR2 sequences are MDHEN and SYDVKM. The CDR3: CASSYPRADQPQHF. The CDR3 DNA is TGTGCCAGCAGTTACCCCAGGGCGGATCAGCCCCAGCATTTT.

Within the sample, this clone is medium-sized. This chain uses TRBV6-5 with TRBJ2-7; D not certain. The CDR3 totals 16 residues. The germline V gene has CDR1 MNHEY and CDR2 SVGAGI. The V and J ends lost 0 bases and 0 bases respectively, with 12 bases between them. For the CDR3, the DNA is TGTGCCAGCAGTTACTCAGGGTCCCTCAGCTCCTACGAGCAGTACTTC. The encoded protein is CASSYSGSLSSYEQYF.

This clone has a count of ten or more. A read error may account for a junction end that differs from germline. V gene TRBV3-1 combines with J gene TRBJ2-7; unclear D gene. This CDR3 has 13 residues. Germline assignment: CDR1 LGHDT and CDR2 YNNKEL (reference sequence). The CDR3 DNA reads as TGTGCCAGCAGCCAAGTGGGGTCGGACGGTATCTTCTTC. It specifies CASSQVGSDGIFF.

This clone was seen many times. This sequence joins TRBV19 and TRBJ2-7, with TRBD1 as a possible D gene (5 bases). The V end lost 7 bases, the J end lost 2 bases, and 15 bases lay between the germline ends. The germline V gene has CDR1 LNHDA and CDR2 SQIVND (reference sequence). This CDR3 is built from 14 residues. The DNA for the CDR3 is TGTGCCAGTAATACAGACAGACCTCCCTACGAGCAGTACTTC. It codes for CASNTDRPPYEQYF. The complete variable domain, with remaining parts taken from reference TRBV19 and TRBJ2-7, reads DGGITQSPKYLFRKEGQNVTLSCEQNLNHDAMYWYRQDPGQGLRLIYYSQIVNDFQKGDIAEGYSVSREKKESFPLTVTSAQKNPTAFYLCASNTDRPPYEQYFGPGTRLTVT.

This clone was found many times. V and J are TRBV3-1 and TRBJ1-5; 10 nucleotides agree with TRBD1. Germline CDR1 and CDR2: LGHDT and YNNKEL (reference sequence). The CDR3 length is 12 residues. The CDR3 is CARTGGEQPQHF. CDR3 sequence (DNA): TGTGCGAGGACAGGGGGAGAACAGCCCCAGCATTTT.

This clone was picked up many times. The chain couples TRBV5-1 to TRBJ1-1, with D hard to call. This CDR3 spans 14 amino acids. Deletions cut 0 bases from V and 2 bases from J, with 8 bases between. CDR1 and CDR2 (germline): SGHRS, YFSETQ. The CDR3 nucleotides are TGCGCCAGCAGCTTGGACAGCTCCAACACTGAAGCTTTCTTT. Its protein is CASSLDSSNTEAFF. Based on the CDR3 plus reference TRBV5-1 and TRBJ1-1, the full variable domain is KAGVTQTPRYLIKTRGQQVTLSCSPISGHRSVSWYQQTPGQGLQFLFEYFSETQRNKGNFPGRFSGRQFSNSRSEMNVSTLELGDSALYLCASSLDSSNTEAFFGQGTRLTVV.

Ten or more counts support this clone. V and J are TRBV20-1 and TRBJ1-1; no reliable D call. This CDR3 region has 11 residues. V dropped 3 bases and J dropped 7 bases, with 9 bases sitting between them. CDR1 and CDR2 (germline): DFQATT, SNEGSKA (reference sequence). CDR3 protein: CSASRRGEAFF. The CDR3 DNA reads TGCAGTGCTAGTCGTAGAGGTGAAGCTTTCTTT.

This clone qualifies as medium-sized. The chain links TRBV28 to TRBJ2-7; 8 nucleotides match TRBD1. Looked up from germline, CDR1 is MDHEN and CDR2 is SYDVKM. This CDR3 spans 18 amino acids. J was trimmed by 2 bases and V by 4 bases; bases with no gene match: 16. The CDR3 nucleotides are TGTGCCAGCAGTTCATATGGACAGGGCCGGAGTGTCACCTACGAGCAGTACTTC. It yields the protein CASSSYGQGRSVTYEQYF.

This clone occurred many times. Here the CDR3 reads CASGRLAGDETQYF. For the CDR3, the DNA is TGTGCCAGCGGACGGTTAGCGGGAGACGAGACCCAGTACTTC. The genes are TRBV6-1 and TRBJ2-5, with 9 bases lining up with TRBD2. Per the germline V gene, CDR1 is MNHNS and CDR2 is SASEGT. The CDR3 extends over 14 amino acids. After removal of 8 bases from V and 5 bases from J, the junction contained 9 bases not matched to a gene.

The chain links TRBV6-1 to TRBJ2-7, with D hard to call. Germline CDR1 is MNHNS and CDR2 is SASEGT. V lost 6 bases to trimming and J lost 6 bases, with 12 bases between them. The CDR3 spans 12 residues. CDR3 nucleotide sequence: TGTGCCAGCAGGAGGCTTAGCTCCGAGCAGTACTTC. Its protein product is CASRRLSSEQYF.

This clone was counted at least ten times. The genes are TRBV28 and TRBJ1-2, with D unclear. The CDR3 loop spans 12 amino acids. Trimming took 5 bases from V and 8 from J, leaving 12 bases between them. Germline V CDR1 and CDR2: MDHEN, SYDVKM. Here the CDR3 reads CASSGRDRGYTF. The CDR3 DNA reads TGTGCCAGCAGTGGACGGGATAGGGGCTACACCTTC.

The gene calls are TRBV7-3 and TRBJ2-3; TRBD2 aligns across 7 bases. V gave up 4 bases and J gave up 5 bases; unmatched junction bases: 9. Germline values: CDR1 SGHTA, CDR2 FQGTGA. The CDR3 spans 15 residues. DNA for the CDR3: TGTGCCAGCAGCTCCCTAGCGGAAAACCGAGATACGCAGTATTTT. This sequence encodes CASSSLAENRDTQYF.

The chain links TRBV3-1 to TRBJ2-1; D possibly uses TRBD1 or TRBD2 (5 bases each). With 0 bases removed from V and 8 bases from J, the gap between germline ends came to 17 bases. Germline CDR1 is LGHDT and CDR2 is YNNKEL (reference sequence). CDR3 length: 16 amino acids. CDR3 coding DNA: TGTGCCAGCAGCCAAGAGTACAGCGGAAGGGGCTATGAGCAGTTCTTC. Translation: CASSQEYSGRGYEQFF.

A few counts support this clone. This chain links TRBV11-2 with TRBJ1-1; D gene unclear. Germline CDR1 SGHAT, CDR2 FQNNGV. The V and J ends lost 3 bases and 11 bases respectively, with 16 bases between them. This CDR3 has 13 amino acids. CDR3 sequence reads: CASSFGEGLGAFF. CDR3 DNA: TGTGCCAGCAGCTTCGGGGAGGGTCTGGGGGCTTTCTTT.

There are many counts of this clone. This chain uses TRBV28 with TRBJ2-3; 14 nucleotides match TRBD2. With 4 bases clipped from V and 5 bases from J, the junction kept 5 bases outside the gene matches. Germline V gene lookup returns CDR1 MDHEN and CDR2 SYDVKM. The CDR3 consists of 16 residues. The CDR3 spells CASSSGLAGDEDTQYF. The CDR3 coding sequence is TGTGCCAGCAGTTCGGGACTAGCGGGAGACGAAGATACGCAGTATTTT. Looking up the rest from reference TRBV28 and TRBJ2-3 gives the full variable domain: DVKVTQSSRYLVKRTGEKVFLECVQDMDHENMFWYRQDPGLGLRLIYFSYDVKMKEKGDIPEGYSVSREKKERFSLILESASTNQTSMYLCASSSGLAGDEDTQYFGPGTRLTVL.

This clone has at least ten counts. J is TRBJ2-3 and V is TRBV11-2; D not resolved. V was clipped by 5 bases and J by 3 bases, with 12 bases between them. This CDR3 contains 14 residues. Germline loops: CDR1 SGHAT, CDR2 FQNNGV. The CDR3 DNA follows: TGTGCCAGCAGCCCCCTCCTAGGGACAGATACGCAGTATTTT. Its translation: CASSPLLGTDTQYF.

The rearrangement links TRBV4-2 to TRBJ2-3, with unresolved D. The CDR3 has 16 residues. The germline V and J ends were trimmed by 5 bases and 1 base, with 16 bases remaining between them. Germline values: CDR1 LGHNA, CDR2 YNFKEQ. Here the CDR3 reads CASSSYHRLGTDTQYF. The DNA for the CDR3 is TGTGCCAGCAGCAGCTACCACCGGCTGGGCACAGATACGCAGTATTTT.

The chain couples TRBV4-2 to TRBJ2-1, with TRBD2 as a possible D gene (6 bases). The CDR3 is 12 amino acids. Looked up from germline, CDR1 is LGHNA and CDR2 is YNFKEQ. V shed 7 bases and J shed 7 bases, with 11 bases lying between them. CDR3 protein: CASINSGNEQFF. The CDR3 DNA reads TGTGCCAGCATCAATAGCGGTAATGAGCAGTTCTTC.

This clone was counted many times. DNA of the CDR3: TGCAGCGTTGAGGGGCCCACTAGCGGGTCTTACAATGAGCAGTTCTTC. Its translation: CSVEGPTSGSYNEQFF. The rearrangement links TRBV29-1 to TRBJ2-1, with TRBD2 matching over 9 bases. The trim removed 3 bases at V and 4 bases at J, leaving 10 bases unmatched. There are 16 residues in the CDR3. Germline-derived CDR1 and CDR2 are SQVTM and ANQGSEA.

The chain links TRBV6-5 to TRBJ1-6, with 8 bases matching TRBD1. The CDR3 covers 14 residues. Germline trimming cut 4 bases from V and 8 bases from J; bases unmatched to any gene: 4. Germline loops: CDR1 MNHEY, CDR2 SVGAGI. Here the CDR3 reads CASSFQGADSPLHF. CDR3 in DNA: TGTGCCAGCAGTTTCCAGGGGGCGGATTCACCCCTCCACTTT.

The count of this clone is one. One end of the junction is discordant with germline, which a read error may explain. Other nucleotide sequences in the sample specify the same CDR3. The rearrangement joins TRBV5-1 to TRBJ1-5; no reliable D call. The CDR3 runs 13 residues. Germline lookup yields CDR1 SGHRS and CDR2 YFSETQ. CDR3 nucleotides: TGCGCCAGCAGCCTAACTCCGGGTCAGCCCCAACATTTC. Residues: CASSLTPGQPQHF. Filled out from reference TRBV5-1 and TRBJ1-5, the complete variable domain reads KAGVTQTPRYLIKTRGQQVTLSCSPISGHRSVSWYQQTPGQGLQFLFEYFSETQRNKGNFPGRFSGRQFSNSRSEMNVSTLELGDSALYLCASSLTPGQPQHFGDGTRLSIL.

This clone is deemed medium-sized. The chain carries TRBV4-1 and TRBJ2-7, with D unclear. Per germline, CDR1 MGHRA and CDR2 YSYEKL. This CDR3 has 15 amino acids. The V and J ends lost 0 bases and 3 bases respectively, with 12 bases between them. CDR3 bases: TGCGCCAGCAGCCAAGAACAGAACCCCTTCTACGAGCAGTACTTC. This encodes CASSQEQNPFYEQYF.

This clone was observed many times. This chain links TRBV19 with TRBJ2-3; D may be TRBD1 or TRBD2 (6 bases each). CDR3 length: 16 amino acids. Deletions cut 5 bases from V and 5 bases from J, with 20 bases between. Germline CDR1 is LNHDA and CDR2 is SQIVND (reference sequence). The CDR3 here is CASSANRGTSRDTQYF. DNA of the CDR3: TGTGCCAGTAGTGCCAATCGCGGGACATCACGAGATACGCAGTATTTT.